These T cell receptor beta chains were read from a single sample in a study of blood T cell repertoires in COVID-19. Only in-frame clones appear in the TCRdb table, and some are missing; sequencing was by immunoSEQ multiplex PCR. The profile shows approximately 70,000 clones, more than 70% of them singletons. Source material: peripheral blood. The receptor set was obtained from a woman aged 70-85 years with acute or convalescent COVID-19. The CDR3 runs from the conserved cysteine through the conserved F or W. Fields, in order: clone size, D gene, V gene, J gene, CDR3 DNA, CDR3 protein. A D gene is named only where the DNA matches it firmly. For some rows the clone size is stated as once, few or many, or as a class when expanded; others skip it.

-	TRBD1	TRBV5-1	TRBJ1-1	TGCGCCAGCAGCGGACAGGGGAGGACGAACACTGAAGCTTTCTTT	CASSGQGRTNTEAFF
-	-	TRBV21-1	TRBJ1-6	TGTGCCAGCAGCTGGGGGGGGTACGAGGATAATTCACCCCTCCACTTT	CASSWGGYEDNSPLHF
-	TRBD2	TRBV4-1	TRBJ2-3	TGCGCCAGCAGCCAAGAGAGTAGCGGGATTGGCACAGATACGCAGTATTTT	CASSQESSGIGTDTQYF
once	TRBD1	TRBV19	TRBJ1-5	TGTGCCAGTAGTCCAGGGGGGAGCAATCAGCCCCAGCATTTT	CASSPGGSNQPQHF
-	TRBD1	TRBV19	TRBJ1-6	TGTGCCAGTAGTACCAGGGGGCATAATTCACCCCTCCACTTT	CASSTRGHNSPLHF
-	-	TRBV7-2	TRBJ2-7	TGTGCCAGCAGCGCGGGACAGACTCCCACCTACGAGCAGTACTTC	CASSAGQTPTYEQYF
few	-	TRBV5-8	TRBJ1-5	TGTGCCAGCAGCTTGGCTGTAGTTTACAATCAGCCCCAGCATTTT	CASSLAVVYNQPQHF
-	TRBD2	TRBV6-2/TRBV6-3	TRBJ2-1	TGTGCCAGCAGTTACAGGGCTAGCGGGCCGTCTAGGCATGAGCAGTTCTTC	CASSYRASGPSRHEQFF
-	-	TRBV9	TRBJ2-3	TGTGCCAGCAGCGTTTTGGGGGGATATCCTAGCACAGATACGCAGTATTTT	CASSVLGGYPSTDTQYF
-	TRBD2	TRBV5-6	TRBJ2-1	TGTGCCAGCACGACTTATGGAACTAGCGGGAGGGCCCCCCACAATGAGCAGTTCTTC	CASTTYGTSGRAPHNEQFF
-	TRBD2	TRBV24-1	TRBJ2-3	TGTGCCACCAGTGATTTAAGGCCAGCGGGAGTCCAGAGTACGCAGTATTTT	CATSDLRPAGVQSTQYF
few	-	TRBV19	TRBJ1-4	TGTGCCAGTAGTATAGTCAGGGTTGAAAAACTGTTTTTT	CASSIVRVEKLFF
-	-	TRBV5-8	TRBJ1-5	TGTGCCAGCAGCTTAAAGGGGATGAAGCCCCAGCATTTT	CASSLKGMKPQHF
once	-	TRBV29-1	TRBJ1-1	TGCAGCGGAGTGGCGGGGGGCAACACTGAAGCTTTCTTT	CSGVAGGNTEAFF
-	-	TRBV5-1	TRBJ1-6	TGCGCCAGCAGCTTGGCCCCGGGTGCCTATTCACCCCTCCACTTT	CASSLAPGAYSPLHF
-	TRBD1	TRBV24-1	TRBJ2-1	TGTGCCACCAGTGATCAACAGGGGCAGGCTTCCTACAATGAGCAGTTCTTC	CATSDQQGQASYNEQFF
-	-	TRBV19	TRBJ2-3	TGTGCCAGTAGTATATCTCCAACTAGTCGCACAGATACGCAGTATTTT	CASSISPTSRTDTQYF
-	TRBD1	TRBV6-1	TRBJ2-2	TGTGCCAGCAGTGCGTTAGGGACAGGGGCCCTCACCGGGGAGCTGTTTTTT	CASSALGTGALTGELFF
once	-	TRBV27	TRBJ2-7	TGTGCCAGCAGGGCCGGGACTTATAGCTCCTACGAGCAGTACTTC	CASRAGTYSSYEQYF
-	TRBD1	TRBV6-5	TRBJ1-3	TGTGCCAGCAGTTACGCAAACAGGGGAGACACCATATATTTT	CASSYANRGDTIYF
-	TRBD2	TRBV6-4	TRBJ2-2	TGTGCCAGCAGCCAAAGCACTAGCGGCCTTAGAAGGACCGGGGAGCTGTTTTTT	CASSQSTSGLRRTGELFF
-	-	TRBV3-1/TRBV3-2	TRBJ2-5	TGTGCCAGCAGCCGACAGGAGCAAGAGACCCAGTACTTC	CASSRQEQETQYF
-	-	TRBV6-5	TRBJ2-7	TGTGCCAGCAGTTACCGGGGTTCCACCTACGAGCAGTACTTC	CASSYRGSTYEQYF
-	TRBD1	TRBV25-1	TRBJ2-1	TGTGCCAGCAGTGCTCAGGGACAGGGGAAAGATGAGCAGTTCTTC	CASSAQGQGKDEQFF
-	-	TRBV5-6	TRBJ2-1	TGTGCCAGCAGCTTTCGGGGGTCAAGGCCCACACACAATGAGCAGTTCTTC	CASSFRGSRPTHNEQFF
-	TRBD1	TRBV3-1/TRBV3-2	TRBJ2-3	TGTGCCAGCAGCCTGTTTGGGACAGGGGCTGGGGATACGCAGTATTTT	CASSLFGTGAGDTQYF
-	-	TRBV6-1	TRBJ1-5	TGTGCCAGCAGTGACTTCGAAGGGGGTTATAGCAATCAGCCCCAGCATTTT	CASSDFEGGYSNQPQHF
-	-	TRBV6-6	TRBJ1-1	TGTGCCAGCAGTTACTCCAGGGCTGAAGCTTTCTTT	CASSYSRAEAFF
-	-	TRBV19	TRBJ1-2	TGTGCCAGTTCGGAGGGGTATGGCTACACCTTC	CASSEGYGYTF
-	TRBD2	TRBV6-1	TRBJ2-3	TGTGCCAGCAGTGAAGGTAGCGGGGCCCTGACAGATACGCAGTATTTT	CASSEGSGALTDTQYF
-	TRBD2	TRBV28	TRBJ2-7	TGTGCCAGCAGTTTATCGGGGCAGGGACTAGACGAGCAGTACTTC	CASSLSGQGLDEQYF
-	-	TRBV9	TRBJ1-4	TGTGCCAGCAGCGCCACAGGGAACAACGAAAAACTGTTTTTT	CASSATGNNEKLFF
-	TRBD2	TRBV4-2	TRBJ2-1	TGTGCCAGCAGCCAAGATAGGGCTAGCGGGTACAATGAGCAGTTCTTC	CASSQDRASGYNEQFF
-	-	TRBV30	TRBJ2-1	TGTGCCTGGAGTGACGGGAAGGCCTACAATGAGCAGTTCTTC	CAWSDGKAYNEQFF
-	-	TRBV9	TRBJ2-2	TGTGCCAGCAGCGTATCAAACAGACCTAACACCGGGGAGCTGTTTTTT	CASSVSNRPNTGELFF
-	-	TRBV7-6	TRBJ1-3	TGTGCCAGCAGCCCATGGGTAGGGGCTGGAAACACCATATATTTT	CASSPWVGAGNTIYF
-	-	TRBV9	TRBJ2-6	TGTGCCAGCAGCGCCCCATTAGGGGCAGGAGAAATCTCTGGGGCCAACGTCCTGACTTTC	CASSAPLGAGEISGANVLTF
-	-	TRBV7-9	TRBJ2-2	TGTGCCAGCAGCTTGAGCAAAACGAACACCGGGGAGCTGTTTTTT	CASSLSKTNTGELFF
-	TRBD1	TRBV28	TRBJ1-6	TGTGCCAGCAGTCTGGGACAGGGATTTTCACCCCTCCACTTT	CASSLGQGFSPLHF
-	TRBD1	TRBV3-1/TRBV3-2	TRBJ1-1	TGTGCCAGCAGCCCATTCCAGGGGGAGACCACTGAAGCTTTCTTT	CASSPFQGETTEAFF
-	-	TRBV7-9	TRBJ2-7	TGTGCCAGCAGCTTAGTGGGCAGCTCGAGCTCCTACGAGCAGTACTTC	CASSLVGSSSSYEQYF
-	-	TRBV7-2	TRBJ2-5	TGTGCCAGCAGCCTCTCCCTAGGAGAGACCCAGTACTTC	CASSLSLGETQYF
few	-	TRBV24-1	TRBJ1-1	TGTGCCACTTCAGGAGCAGGGTTCACTGAAGCTTTCTTT	CATSGAGFTEAFF
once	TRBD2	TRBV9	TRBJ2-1	TGTGCCAGCAGCGTAGCTGCGGGGGGGTCGTACAATGAGCAGTTCTTC	CASSVAAGGSYNEQFF
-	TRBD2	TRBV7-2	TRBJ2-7	TGTGCCAGCAGCGACCGGGGGACTAGCGGCTCCTACGAGCAGTACTTC	CASSDRGTSGSYEQYF
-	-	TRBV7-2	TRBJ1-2	TGTGCCAGCAGCCCTGACAGGTTGATCTATGGCTACACCTTC	CASSPDRLIYGYTF
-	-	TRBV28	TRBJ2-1	TGTGCCAGCAGTTTATCCCCCCAGGGCCCGAATGAGCAGTTCTTC	CASSLSPQGPNEQFF
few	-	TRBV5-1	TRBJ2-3	TGCGCCAGCAGATGGGCCGGGGACACAGATACGCAGTATTTT	CASRWAGDTDTQYF
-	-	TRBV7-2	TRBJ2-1	TGTGCCAGCAGCTTAGCCAGCGGAACCTACAATGAGCAGTTCTTC	CASSLASGTYNEQFF
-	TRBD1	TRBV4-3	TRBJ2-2	TGCGCCAGCAGCCGGTTTGGACAGGGCTTGAACACCGGGGAGCTGTTTTTT	CASSRFGQGLNTGELFF
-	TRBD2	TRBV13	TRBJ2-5	TGTGCCAGCAGCCCGGGACTAGCGGGATTAGGAGAGACCCAGTACTTC	CASSPGLAGLGETQYF